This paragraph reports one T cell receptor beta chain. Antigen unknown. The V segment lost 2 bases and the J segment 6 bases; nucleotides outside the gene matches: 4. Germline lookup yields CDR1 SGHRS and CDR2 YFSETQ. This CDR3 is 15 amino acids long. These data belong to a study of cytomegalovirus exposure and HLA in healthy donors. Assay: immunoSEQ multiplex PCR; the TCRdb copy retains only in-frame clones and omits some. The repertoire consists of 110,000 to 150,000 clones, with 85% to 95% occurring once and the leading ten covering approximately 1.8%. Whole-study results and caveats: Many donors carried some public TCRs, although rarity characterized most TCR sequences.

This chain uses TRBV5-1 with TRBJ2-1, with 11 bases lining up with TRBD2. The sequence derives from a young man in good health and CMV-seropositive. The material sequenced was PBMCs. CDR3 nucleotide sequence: TGCGCCAGCAGCTTACTAGCGGGAGCGAGCAATGAGCAGTTCTTC. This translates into CASSLLAGASNEQFF. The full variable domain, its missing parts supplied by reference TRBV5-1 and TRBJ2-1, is KAGVTQTPRYLIKTRGQQVTLSCSPISGHRSVSWYQQTPGQGLQFLFEYFSETQRNKGNFPGRFSGRQFSNSRSEMNVSTLELGDSALYLCASSLLAGASNEQFFGPGTRLTVL.